Following are 24 T cell receptor beta chains from one sample sequenced in a study of T cell responses to AZD1222 COVID-19 vaccine. Clones were read by immunoSEQ multiplex PCR, and TCRdb kept only the in-frame ones, dropping some. The repertoire consists of fewer than 200,000 clones, with more than 90% occurring once and the leading ten covering approximately 4%. The material was peripheral blood, obtained 28 days after the second dose of the MenACWY control vaccine. The receptors shown here come from an adult who received the MenACWY meningococcal vaccine as a control.

This clone was detected only once. The V and J genes are TRBV5-1 and TRBJ2-3, with D tentatively TRBD2 (5 bases). The V and J ends lost 0 bases and 4 bases respectively, with 12 bases between them. The CDR3 extends over 15 amino acids. The germline gives CDR1 SGHRS, CDR2 YFSETQ. The CDR3 sequence: CASSLGLGSPDTQYF. CDR3 coding DNA: TGCGCCAGCAGCTTGGGGCTGGGGAGCCCAGATACGCAGTATTTT.

The V call is TRBV11-2, the J call TRBJ2-7, with TRBD1 as a possible D gene (7 bases). Trimming shortened V by 1 base and J by 7 bases, and 11 bases separated the two germline ends. Looked up from germline, CDR1 is SGHAT and CDR2 is FQNNGV. This CDR3 spans 13 amino acids. The CDR3 region has the DNA TGTGCCAGCAGCTTAGGGAGGGGGCTAGAGCAGTACTTC. This codes for CASSLGRGLEQYF.

For the CDR3, the DNA is TGTGCCAGCAGCCGGAGTGCAGATAATCGGATTAACTATGGCTACACCTTC. This translates into CASSRSADNRINYGYTF. This chain joins TRBV5-5 and TRBJ1-2; D call uncertain. Germline values: CDR1 SGHKS, CDR2 YYEKEE (reference sequence). The V end was cut by 4 bases, the J end by 1 base, with 20 bases between. This CDR3 region has 17 residues.

The rearrangement links TRBV18 to TRBJ2-5, with D possibly matching TRBD2 (6 bases). Germline assignment: CDR1 KGHSH and CDR2 LQKENI. V was clipped by 1 base and J by 3 bases, with 18 bases between them. The CDR3 loop spans 17 amino acids. The CDR3 is CASSPQKGRRVEETQYF. CDR3 bases: TGTGCCAGCTCACCACAGAAGGGGCGGAGGGTGGAAGAGACCCAGTACTTC.

The chain combines TRBV29-1 with TRBJ2-1; 9 bases line up with TRBD2. V shed 0 bases, J shed 7 bases, and the junction held 7 bases outside the gene matches. The CDR3 has 15 amino acids. Germline lookup yields CDR1 SQVTM and CDR2 ANQGSEA. The CDR3: CSVEESSGSINEQFF. In DNA form, the CDR3 reads TGCAGCGTTGAAGAAAGTAGCGGGAGTATTAATGAGCAGTTCTTC.

The CDR3 sequence is CASSLEGRFGEYF. CDR3 nucleotide sequence: TGCGCCAGCAGCTTGGAAGGGCGGTTTGGAGAGTACTTC. V is TRBV5-1 and J is TRBJ2-7, with no clear D. The CDR3 is made up of 13 amino acids. V lost 0 bases, J lost 11 bases, and 15 bases lay in between. From germline, CDR1 is SGHRS and CDR2 YFSETQ.

Turning to this clone: Other DNA sequences in the sample encode the same CDR3. The V and J genes are TRBV12-3 or TRBV12-4 and TRBJ1-2; no definite D call. Trimming removed 2 bases at V and 7 bases at J, with 8 bases between. CDR3 length equals 12 residues. Here the CDR3 reads CASSLSGAGYTF. The CDR3 DNA follows: TGTGCCAGCAGTTTAAGTGGTGCTGGCTACACCTTC.

The chain employs TRBV6-2 or TRBV6-3 and TRBJ2-4; the D gene is possibly TRBD1 (5 bases). The germline V and J ends were trimmed by 4 bases and 0 bases, with 13 bases remaining between them. The CDR3 is 16 residues long. CDR1 and CDR2 (germline): MNHEY, SVGEGT. CDR3 nucleotide sequence: TGTGCCAGCAGTTCGCGACAGATTCTAGCCAAAAACATTCAGTACTTC. It is translated as CASSSRQILAKNIQYF.

The V gene is TRBV24-1, the J gene TRBJ2-2; maybe TRBD2 (6 bases). Trimming removed 5 bases at V and 5 bases at J, with 20 bases between. The V gene's germline CDR1 is KGHDR and CDR2 SFDVKD. This CDR3 region has 17 residues. CDR3 DNA: TGTGCCACCAGTGTTGCCCCGACACGCGGAGGGACCGGGGAGCTGTTTTTT. This codes for CATSVAPTRGGTGELFF.

The V call is TRBV5-1, the J call TRBJ2-7, with 7 bases lining up with TRBD2. This CDR3 is 13 amino acids long. V lost 4 bases, J lost 9 bases, and 10 bases stayed unmatched. CDR1 is SGHRS, CDR2 YFSETQ, per germline. CDR3 in DNA: TGCGCCAGCAGCCCAGGACTCACGGGGGGGCAGTACTTC. Amino acid sequence: CASSPGLTGGQYF.

V is TRBV5-1 and J is TRBJ2-6; a possible D gene is TRBD2 (6 bases). CDR3 length: 15 residues. Germline CDR1 reads SGHRS; CDR2 reads YFSETQ. V was clipped by 0 bases and J by 4 bases, with 8 bases between them. CDR3 protein: CASSLGEVGANVLTF. DNA for the CDR3: TGCGCCAGCAGCTTGGGGGAGGTGGGGGCCAACGTCCTGACTTTC.

This clone was seen more than once but under ten times. The chain combines TRBV5-1 with TRBJ2-1, with D possibly matching TRBD2 (6 bases). Looked up from germline, CDR1 is SGHRS and CDR2 is YFSETQ. The CDR3 is 14 residues long. The germline V and J ends were trimmed by 0 bases and 13 bases, with 17 bases remaining between them. For the CDR3, the DNA is TGCGCCAGCAGCTTGGCGTTAGGGGAGGACGGACAGTTCTTC. It codes for CASSLALGEDGQFF.

The chain has TRBV27 and TRBJ2-2; 9 bases are a match to TRBD1. This CDR3 has 18 amino acids. Germline lookup yields CDR1 MNHEY and CDR2 SMNVEV (reference sequence). V was pared by 6 bases and J by 0 bases, with 11 bases of the junction left unmatched. The CDR3 DNA sequence: TGTGCCAGCAGCCTCGGGACAGGGACGTTCGCGAACACCGGGGAGCTGTTTTTT. Its translation is CASSLGTGTFANTGELFF.

The chain recombines TRBV11-3 with TRBJ2-7; 8 bases fit TRBD1. The V gene end was trimmed by 5 bases and the J gene end by 3 bases; junction bases not matched to a gene: 12. The CDR3 runs 16 residues. Per germline, CDR1 SGHNT and CDR2 YENEEA. In DNA, the CDR3 is TGTGCCAGCAGCCGAGCCGCCAGGACAGGGAGCTACGAGCAGTACTTC. Its protein product is CASSRAARTGSYEQYF.

The chain links TRBV7-8 to TRBJ2-7; TRBD2 aligns across 7 bases. The CDR3 contains 14 residues. The V and J ends lost 3 bases and 2 bases, in that order; junction bases with no gene match: 4. Germline CDR1 reads SGHVS; CDR2 reads FQNEAQ. The CDR3 DNA reads as TGTGCCAGCAGCTTGCGGGGGATTACCTACGAGCAGTACTTC. This gives the protein CASSLRGITYEQYF.

The chain combines TRBV18 with TRBJ1-5; TRBD1 is a possible D gene (6 bases). V lost 6 bases to trimming and J lost 5 bases, with 17 bases between them. The CDR3 runs 15 residues. The germline CDR1 and CDR2 sequences are KGHSH and LQKENI. CDR3 DNA sequence: TGTGCCAGCTCCCCGAATCAACAGGGTTATCAGCCCCAGCATTTT. Its translation is CASSPNQQGYQPQHF. Combining the CDR3 with reference TRBV18 and TRBJ1-5 gives the whole variable domain NAGVMQNPRHLVRRRGQEARLRCSPMKGHSHVYWYRQLPEEGLKFMVYLQKENIIDESGMPKERFSAEFPKEGPSILRIQQVVRGDSAAYFCASSPNQQGYQPQHFGDGTRLSIL.

The rearrangement uses TRBV5-1 and TRBJ2-2; no definite D call. V shed 0 bases and J shed 0 bases, with 3 bases lying between them. Germline V CDR1 and CDR2: SGHRS, YFSETQ. CDR3 length: 14 residues. This CDR3 is CASSLDANTGELFF. The CDR3 nucleotides read TGCGCCAGCAGCTTGGATGCGAACACCGGGGAGCTGTTTTTT.

This clone occurred a few times. The chain is built from TRBV24-1 and TRBJ2-1; possibly TRBD2 for D (5 bases). Per germline, CDR1 KGHDR and CDR2 SFDVKD. The CDR3 loop spans 11 amino acids. Trimming removed 11 bases at V and 8 bases at J, with 12 bases between. CDR3: CAIASRDEQFF. CDR3 bases: TGTGCCATAGCCTCGAGGGATGAGCAGTTCTTC.

J is TRBJ1-5 and V is TRBV4-3; 7 bases match TRBD1. CDR1 LGHNA and CDR2 YSLEER come from the germline V gene. CDR3 size: 16 residues. J gave up 0 bases and V 0 bases, and 2 bases lay outside the gene matches. CDR3 in DNA: TGCGCCAGCAGCCAAGAATACAGGGGTAGCAATCAGCCCCAGCATTTT. Translating it yields CASSQEYRGSNQPQHF.

The chain links TRBV29-1 to TRBJ1-4; 7 nucleotides line up with TRBD1. The ends lost 0 bases at V and 10 bases at J; junction bases unmatched: 5. Germline CDR1 SQVTM, CDR2 ANQGSEA. The CDR3 loop spans 13 amino acids. This CDR3 is CSVEETGLGKLFF. The CDR3 DNA reads TGCAGCGTTGAAGAGACAGGGTTGGGAAAACTGTTTTTT.

The gene calls are TRBV15 and TRBJ2-7, with 12 bases aligning to TRBD1. CDR3 length equals 18 residues. V lost 5 bases, J lost 7 bases, and 18 bases stayed unmatched. Germline loops: CDR1 LNHNV, CDR2 YYDKDF (reference sequence). The CDR3, as DNA: TGTGCCACCAGCCGCGGGATGGGACAGGGGGCTTTCTCGGGAGAGCAGTACTTC. It yields the protein CATSRGMGQGAFSGEQYF. Based on the CDR3 plus reference TRBV15 and TRBJ2-7, the full variable domain is DAMVIQNPRYQVTQFGKPVTLSCSQTLNHNVMYWYQQKSSQAPKLLFHYYDKDFNNEADTPDNFQSRRPNTSFCFLDIRSPGLGDTAMYLCATSRGMGQGAFSGEQYFGPGTRLTVT.

This CDR3 is CAWSVRPLAGGPGEQYF. The CDR3 nucleotides are TGTGCCTGGAGTGTACGACCCCTAGCGGGAGGGCCTGGGGAGCAGTACTTC. The chain links TRBV30 to TRBJ2-7; 12 bases line up with TRBD2. Germline CDR1 and CDR2: GTSNPN and SVGIG (reference sequence). V dropped 0 bases and J dropped 7; count of bases not matched to a gene: 13. The CDR3 runs to 17 residues.

This chain connects TRBV12-5 to TRBJ1-1; no clear D gene. Trimming took 2 bases from V and 0 from J, leaving 7 bases between them. The CDR3 length is 14 residues. Germline CDR1 LGHNT, CDR2 FRNRAP. CDR3 sequence: CASGLHSLNTEAFF. The DNA of the CDR3 is TGTGCTAGTGGTTTGCACAGTTTGAACACTGAAGCTTTCTTT.

The J gene is TRBJ2-2, the V gene TRBV5-1; D uncertain. CDR1 is SGHRS, CDR2 YFSETQ, per germline. V dropped 1 base and J dropped 4 bases, with 11 bases sitting between them. The CDR3 extends over 15 amino acids. CDR3 sequence: CASSLQVVRTGELFF. CDR3 DNA: TGCGCCAGCAGCTTGCAGGTCGTTCGCACCGGGGAGCTGTTTTTT.